What follows is one TCR beta chain and its context. What it binds is unknown. An end of the junction does not agree with germline; a read error may underlie this. The data originate from a study of PD-1 blockade in classical Hodgkin lymphoma. Study-level information: Patients were dosed intravenously with nivolumab at 3 mg/kg every 2 weeks. Study observations and caveats: Significant TCR diversity gains by C4D1 occurred in CD4+ but not CD8+ cells.

Clones were read by immunoSEQ multiplex PCR, and TCRdb kept only the in-frame ones, dropping some. The sample holds over 7,000 clones, approximately 80% seen once. Each patient experienced a relapse that followed autologous stem cell transplantation, and brentuximab vedotin exposure varied. The CDR3 consists of 14 residues. Per germline, CDR1 MNHEY and CDR2 SMNVEV (reference sequence). Sequenced material: peripheral blood mononuclear cells (PBMCs), taken before the second cycle of nivolumab. V usage is TRBV27 and J usage is TRBJ1-4; TRBD1 matches at 11 bases. This TCR derives from a human donor with classical Hodgkin lymphoma. As DNA, the CDR3 is TGTGCCAGCAGTTTCGGGACAGGGGGAAGAAAAACTGTTTTT. This codes for CASSFGTGGRKTVF.